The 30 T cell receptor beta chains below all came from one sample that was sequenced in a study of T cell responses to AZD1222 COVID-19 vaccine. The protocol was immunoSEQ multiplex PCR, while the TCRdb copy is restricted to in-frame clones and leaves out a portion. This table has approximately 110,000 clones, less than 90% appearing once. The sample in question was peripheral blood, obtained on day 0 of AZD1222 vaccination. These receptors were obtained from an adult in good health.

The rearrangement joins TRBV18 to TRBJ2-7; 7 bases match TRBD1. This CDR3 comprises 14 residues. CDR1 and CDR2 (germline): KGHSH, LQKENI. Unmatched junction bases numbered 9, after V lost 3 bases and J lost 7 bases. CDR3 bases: TGTGCCAGCTCACCGGGAAGGGGGCTCTGGGAGCAGTACTTC. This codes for CASSPGRGLWEQYF. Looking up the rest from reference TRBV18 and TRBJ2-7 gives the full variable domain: NAGVMQNPRHLVRRRGQEARLRCSPMKGHSHVYWYRQLPEEGLKFMVYLQKENIIDESGMPKERFSAEFPKEGPSILRIQQVVRGDSAAYFCASSPGRGLWEQYFGPGTRLTVT.

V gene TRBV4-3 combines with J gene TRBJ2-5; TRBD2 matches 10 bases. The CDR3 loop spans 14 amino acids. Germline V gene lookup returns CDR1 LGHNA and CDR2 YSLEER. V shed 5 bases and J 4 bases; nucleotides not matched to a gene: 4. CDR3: CASSSRLAGETQYF. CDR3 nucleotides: TGCGCCAGCAGCAGTAGACTAGCGGGAGAGACCCAGTACTTC.

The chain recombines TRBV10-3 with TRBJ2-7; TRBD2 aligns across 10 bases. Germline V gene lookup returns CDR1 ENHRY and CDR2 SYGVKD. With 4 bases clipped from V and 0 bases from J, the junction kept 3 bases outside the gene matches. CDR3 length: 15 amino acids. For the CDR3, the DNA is TGTGCCATCAGTGCCGGACTAGCGGCCTCCTACGAGCAGTACTTC. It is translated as CAISAGLAASYEQYF.

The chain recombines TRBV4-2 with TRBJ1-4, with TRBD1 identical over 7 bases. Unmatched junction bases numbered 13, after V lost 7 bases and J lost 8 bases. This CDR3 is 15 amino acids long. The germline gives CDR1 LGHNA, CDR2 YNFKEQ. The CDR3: CASTVTGFDDEKLFF. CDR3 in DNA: TGTGCCAGCACCGTGACAGGGTTCGACGACGAAAAACTGTTTTTT.

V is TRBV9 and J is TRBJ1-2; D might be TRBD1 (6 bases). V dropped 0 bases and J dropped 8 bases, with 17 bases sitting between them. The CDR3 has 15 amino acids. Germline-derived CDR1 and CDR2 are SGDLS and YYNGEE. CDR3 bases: TGTGCCAGCAGCGTAGAGGGGGTAGGGGGAACGGGCTACACCTTC. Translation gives CASSVEGVGGTGYTF.

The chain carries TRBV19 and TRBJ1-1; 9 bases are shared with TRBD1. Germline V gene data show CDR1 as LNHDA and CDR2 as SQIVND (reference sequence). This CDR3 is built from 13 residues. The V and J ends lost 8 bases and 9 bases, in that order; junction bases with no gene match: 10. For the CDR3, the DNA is TGTGCCAGTCGGGGACAGGGTACCTTCAAAGCTTTCTTT. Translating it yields CASRGQGTFKAFF.

The CDR3 region is CASSTGAGNTIYF. The CDR3 region has the DNA TGTGCCAGTAGTACCGGGGCAGGAAACACCATATATTTT. The rearrangement uses TRBV19 and TRBJ1-3; weak D call: TRBD1 (5 bases). The CDR3 is 13 amino acids. Between the trimmed V and J ends, which lost 4 bases and 4 bases, there was a span of 8 bases. The germline CDR1 and CDR2 sequences are LNHDA and SQIVND (reference sequence).

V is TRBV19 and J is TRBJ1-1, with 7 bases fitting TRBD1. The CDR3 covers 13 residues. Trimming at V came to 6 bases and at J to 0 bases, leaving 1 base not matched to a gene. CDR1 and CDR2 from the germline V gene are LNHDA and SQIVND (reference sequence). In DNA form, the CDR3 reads TGTGCCAGTAGGGGGACAGTGAACACTGAAGCTTTCTTT. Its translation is CASRGTVNTEAFF. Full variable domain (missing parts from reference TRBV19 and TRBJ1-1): DGGITQSPKYLFRKEGQNVTLSCEQNLNHDAMYWYRQDPGQGLRLIYYSQIVNDFQKGDIAEGYSVSREKKESFPLTVTSAQKNPTAFYLCASRGTVNTEAFFGQGTRLTVV.

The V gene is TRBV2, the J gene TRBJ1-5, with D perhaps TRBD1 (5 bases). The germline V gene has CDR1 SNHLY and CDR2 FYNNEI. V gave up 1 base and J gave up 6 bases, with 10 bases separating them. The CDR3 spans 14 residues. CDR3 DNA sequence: TGTGCCAGCAGTGAAGGGCTCGGGGGTCAGCCCCAGCATTTT. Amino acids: CASSEGLGGQPQHF.

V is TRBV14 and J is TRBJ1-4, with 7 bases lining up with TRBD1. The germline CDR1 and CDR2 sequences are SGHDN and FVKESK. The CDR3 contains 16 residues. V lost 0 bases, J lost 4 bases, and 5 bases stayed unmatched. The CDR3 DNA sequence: TGTGCCAGCAGCCAAGATCAGGGGGGAGATAATGAAAAACTGTTTTTT. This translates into CASSQDQGGDNEKLFF.

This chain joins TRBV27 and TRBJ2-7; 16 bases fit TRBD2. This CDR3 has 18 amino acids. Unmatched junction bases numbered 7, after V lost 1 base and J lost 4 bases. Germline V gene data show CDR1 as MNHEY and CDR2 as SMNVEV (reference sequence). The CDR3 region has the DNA TGTGCCAGCAGTTTATGGGGACTAGCGGGAGGGCCTTGGTACGAGCAGTACTTC. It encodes CASSLWGLAGGPWYEQYF.

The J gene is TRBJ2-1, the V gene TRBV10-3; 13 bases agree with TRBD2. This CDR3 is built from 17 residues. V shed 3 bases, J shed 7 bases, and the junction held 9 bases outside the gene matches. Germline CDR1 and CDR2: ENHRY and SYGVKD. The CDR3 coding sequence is TGTGCCATCAGTGATCGACCGGTGGGACTAGCGGGGAATGAGCAGTTCTTC. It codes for CAISDRPVGLAGNEQFF.

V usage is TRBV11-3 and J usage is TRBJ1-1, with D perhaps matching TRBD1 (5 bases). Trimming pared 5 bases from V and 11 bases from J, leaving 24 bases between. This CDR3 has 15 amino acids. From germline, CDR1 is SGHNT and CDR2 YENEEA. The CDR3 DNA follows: TGTGCCAGCAGCCCAAGACCGGGAGGGACGAGTATGGCTTTCTTT. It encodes CASSPRPGGTSMAFF.

The CDR3 nucleotides read TGCGCCAGTTCTCCTGGGGCAGGCCGCTTGAACAATCAGCCCCAGCATTTT. Its translation is CASSPGAGRLNNQPQHF. The rearrangement uses TRBV4-1 and TRBJ1-5; a weak D match, TRBD1 (5 bases). CDR1 is MGHRA, CDR2 YSYEKL, per germline. This CDR3 has 17 amino acids. Trimming removed 9 bases at V and 3 bases at J, with 24 bases between.

The CDR3 DNA reads TGTGCCAGCAGTGATATGGGGGGACGGGGCTTACAGGATACGCAGTATTTT. Its protein is CASSDMGGRGLQDTQYF. V is TRBV25-1 and J is TRBJ2-3, with a tentative D call TRBD2 (6 bases). V was cut by 3 bases and J by 6 bases, with 22 bases left in between. Germline V gene data show CDR1 as MGHDK and CDR2 as SYGVNS. The CDR3 is 17 residues long.

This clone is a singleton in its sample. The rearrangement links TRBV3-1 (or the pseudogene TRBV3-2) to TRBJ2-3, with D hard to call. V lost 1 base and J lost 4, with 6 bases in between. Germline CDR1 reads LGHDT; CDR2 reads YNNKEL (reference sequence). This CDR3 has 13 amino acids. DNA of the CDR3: TGTGCCAGCAGCCAAGCTGAGGCAGATACGCAGTATTTT. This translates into CASSQAEADTQYF.

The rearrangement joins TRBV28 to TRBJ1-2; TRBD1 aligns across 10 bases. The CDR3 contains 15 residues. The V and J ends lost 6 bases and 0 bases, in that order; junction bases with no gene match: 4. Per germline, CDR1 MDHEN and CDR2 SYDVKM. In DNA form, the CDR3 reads TGTGCCAGCAGCGCAGGACAGGGGGCTAACTATGGCTACACCTTC. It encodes CASSAGQGANYGYTF.

The CDR3: CASSQDRGRANTIYF. The CDR3, as DNA: TGTGCCAGCAGCCAGGACAGGGGAAGGGCAAACACCATATATTTT. J is TRBJ1-3 and V is TRBV5-4; the match to TRBD1 covers 9 bases. From germline, CDR1 is SGHNT and CDR2 YYREEE (reference sequence). This CDR3 has 15 amino acids. V lost 4 bases to trimming and J lost 6 bases; unmatched junction nucleotides: 8.

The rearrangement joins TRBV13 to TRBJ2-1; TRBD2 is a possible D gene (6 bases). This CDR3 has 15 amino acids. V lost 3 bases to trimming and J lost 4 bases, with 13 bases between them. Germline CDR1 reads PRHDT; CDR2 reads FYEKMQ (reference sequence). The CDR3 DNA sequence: TGTGCCAGCAGCTTGCCCCGCGGGATATACAATGAGCAGTTCTTC. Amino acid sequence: CASSLPRGIYNEQFF. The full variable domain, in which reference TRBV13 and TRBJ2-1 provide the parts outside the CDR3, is AAGVIQSPRHLIKEKRETATLKCYPIPRHDTVYWYQQGPGQDPQFLISFYEKMQSDKGSIPDRFSAQQFSDYHSELNMSSLELGDSALYFCASSLPRGIYNEQFFGPGTRLTVL.

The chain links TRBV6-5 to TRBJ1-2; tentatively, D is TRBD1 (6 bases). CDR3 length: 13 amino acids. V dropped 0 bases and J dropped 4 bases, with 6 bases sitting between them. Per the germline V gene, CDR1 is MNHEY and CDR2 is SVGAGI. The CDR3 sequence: CASSYSGAYGYTF. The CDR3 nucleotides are TGTGCCAGCAGTTACTCGGGGGCCTATGGCTACACCTTC.

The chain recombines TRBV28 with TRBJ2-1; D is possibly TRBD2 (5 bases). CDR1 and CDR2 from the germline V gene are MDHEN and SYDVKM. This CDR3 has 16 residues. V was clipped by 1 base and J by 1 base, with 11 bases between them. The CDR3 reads CASSLFSTGSYNEQFF. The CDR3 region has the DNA TGTGCCAGCAGTTTATTCTCGACGGGGTCCTACAATGAGCAGTTCTTC.

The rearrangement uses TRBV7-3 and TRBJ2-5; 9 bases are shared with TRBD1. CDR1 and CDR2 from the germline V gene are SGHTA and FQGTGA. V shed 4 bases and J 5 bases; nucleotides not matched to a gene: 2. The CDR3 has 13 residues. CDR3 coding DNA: TGTGCCAGCAGCTCCGGGACAGGGGAGACCCAGTACTTC. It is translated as CASSSGTGETQYF. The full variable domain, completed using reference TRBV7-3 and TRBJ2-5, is GAGVSQTPSNKVTEKGKYVELRCDPISGHTALYWYRQSLGQGPEFLIYFQGTGAADDSGLPNDRFFAVRPEGSVSTLKIQRTERGDSAVYLCASSSGTGETQYFGPGTRLLVL.

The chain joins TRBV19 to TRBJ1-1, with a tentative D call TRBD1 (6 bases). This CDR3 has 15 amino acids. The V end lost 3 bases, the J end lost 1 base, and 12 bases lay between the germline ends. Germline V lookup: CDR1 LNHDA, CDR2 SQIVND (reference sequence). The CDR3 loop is CASSIRGAGNTEAFF. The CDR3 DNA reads TGTGCCAGTAGTATCCGGGGGGCGGGGAACACTGAAGCTTTCTTT.

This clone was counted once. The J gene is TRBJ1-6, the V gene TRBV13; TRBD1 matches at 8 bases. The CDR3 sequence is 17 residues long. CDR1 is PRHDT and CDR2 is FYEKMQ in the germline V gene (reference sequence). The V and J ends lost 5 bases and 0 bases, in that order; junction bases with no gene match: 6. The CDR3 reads CASSQRTGFSYNSPLHF. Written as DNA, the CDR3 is TGTGCCAGCAGCCAGAGGACAGGGTTCTCCTATAATTCACCCCTCCACTTT.

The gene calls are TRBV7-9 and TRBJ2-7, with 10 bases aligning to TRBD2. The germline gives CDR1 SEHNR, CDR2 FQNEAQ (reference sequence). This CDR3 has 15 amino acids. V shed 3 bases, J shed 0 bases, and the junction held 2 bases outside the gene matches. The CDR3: CASSFLAGASYEQYF. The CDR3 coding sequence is TGTGCCAGCAGCTTCCTAGCGGGAGCCTCCTACGAGCAGTACTTC.

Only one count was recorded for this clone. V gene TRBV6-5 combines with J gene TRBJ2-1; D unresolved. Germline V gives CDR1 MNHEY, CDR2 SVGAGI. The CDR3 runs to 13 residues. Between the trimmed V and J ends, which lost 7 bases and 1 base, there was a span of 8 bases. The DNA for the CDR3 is TGTGCCAGCAAAAGGAGTTCCTACAATGAGCAGTTCTTC. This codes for CASKRSSYNEQFF.

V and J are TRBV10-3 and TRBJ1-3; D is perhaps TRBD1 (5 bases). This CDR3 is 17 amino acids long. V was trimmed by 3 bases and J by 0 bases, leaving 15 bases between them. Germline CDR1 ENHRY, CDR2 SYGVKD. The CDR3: CAISDVGGGSSGNTIYF. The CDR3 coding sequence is TGTGCCATCAGTGATGTCGGCGGGGGGTCCTCTGGAAACACCATATATTTT.

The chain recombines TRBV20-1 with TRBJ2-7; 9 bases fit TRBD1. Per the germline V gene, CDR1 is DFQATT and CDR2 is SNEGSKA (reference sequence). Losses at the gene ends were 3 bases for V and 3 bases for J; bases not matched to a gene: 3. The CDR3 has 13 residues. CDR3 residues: CSASGDRDYEQYF. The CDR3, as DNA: TGCAGTGCTAGTGGGGACAGGGACTACGAGCAGTACTTC.

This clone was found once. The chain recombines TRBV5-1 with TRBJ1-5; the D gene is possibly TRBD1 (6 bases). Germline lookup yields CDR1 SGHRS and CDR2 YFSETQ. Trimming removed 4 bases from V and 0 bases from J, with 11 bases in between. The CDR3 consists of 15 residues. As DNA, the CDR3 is TGCGCCAGCAGCATGACAGGTGTTAGCAATCAGCCCCAGCATTTT. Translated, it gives CASSMTGVSNQPQHF.

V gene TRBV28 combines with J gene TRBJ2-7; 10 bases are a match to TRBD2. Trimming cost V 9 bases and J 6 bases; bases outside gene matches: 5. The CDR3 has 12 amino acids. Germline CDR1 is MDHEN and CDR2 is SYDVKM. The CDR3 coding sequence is TGTGCCAGTCTTCTAGCGGGAGCCGAGCAGTACTTC. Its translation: CASLLAGAEQYF.